The 5 T cell receptor beta chains reported below all come from one sample, sequenced in a study of cytomegalovirus exposure and HLA in healthy donors. 60 Vbeta and 13 Jbeta primers were used in PCR. Sequencing was performed with immunoSEQ multiplex PCR; in TCRdb, only in-frame clones are kept and a portion is missing. The data contain roughly 160,000 clones, roughly 80% of them singletons. The material sequenced was PBMCs. The source is a male donor in good health and CMV-seronegative.

The rearrangement joins TRBV19 to TRBJ2-5; 7 bases are a match to TRBD2. This CDR3 is 12 amino acids long. Trimming at V came to 11 bases and at J to 2 bases, leaving 5 bases not matched to a gene. CDR1 and CDR2 from the germline V gene are LNHDA and SQIVND (reference sequence). CDR3 protein: CAAGREQETQYF. CDR3 DNA sequence: TGTGCCGCGGGGCGGGAGCAAGAGACCCAGTACTTC.

V and J are TRBV7-3 and TRBJ2-3; a weak D match, TRBD1 (5 bases). CDR3 length: 14 residues. Germline lookup yields CDR1 SGHTA and CDR2 FQGTGA. V lost 4 bases and J 4 bases, leaving 12 bases between the germline ends. CDR3 DNA: TGTGCCAGCAGCTCCCAGGGTGGCGCAGATACGCAGTATTTT. Translation: CASSSQGGADTQYF.

The gene calls are TRBV7-2 and TRBJ2-5, with 8 positions matching TRBD2. In germline, CDR1 is SGHTA, CDR2 FQGNSA. This CDR3 has 14 residues. V lost 6 bases and J lost 5; bases outside the gene matches: 8. CDR3 coding DNA: TGTGCCAGCAGTCAAGCGGGAGTAGGGGAGACCCAGTACTTC. Residues: CASSQAGVGETQYF.

The V gene is TRBV19, the J gene TRBJ2-1; 9 bases align to TRBD1. The CDR3 contains 14 residues. The trim removed 4 bases at V and 7 bases at J, leaving 5 bases unmatched. CDR1 LNHDA and CDR2 SQIVND come from the germline V gene (reference sequence). The CDR3 sequence: CASSTPGQGNEQFF. CDR3 nucleotides: TGTGCCAGTAGTACACCCGGACAGGGGAATGAGCAGTTCTTC.

This chain joins TRBV2 and TRBJ2-3; TRBD2 aligns across 8 bases. The V gene's germline CDR1 is SNHLY and CDR2 FYNNEI. The CDR3 spans 11 residues. Trimming removed 8 bases from V and 14 bases from J; junction bases left unmatched: 9. Written as DNA, the CDR3 is TGTGCCAGCTACGGGGGGGAAACTTGGTATTTT. This gives the protein CASYGGETWYF.